Below are 6 T cell receptor beta chains sequenced from a single sample in a study of cytomegalovirus exposure and HLA in healthy donors (dated by TCRdb to about 2017). The method behind the library was the immunoSEQ multiplex PCR assay. For the multiplex PCR, a mixture combining 60 forward primers for TCR Vbeta segments and 13 reverse primers for TCR Jbeta segments was used. TCRdb mirrors the immuneACCESS table, restricted to in-frame sequences. Some clones are absent from its copies; in checked studies, under half trace to an unresolved V gene, and the reason for the others is unknown. The sample profile shows approximately 90,000 clones; approximately 63% of them were found once. The ten largest clones represent around 6.3% of the sample. The sample consisted of PBMCs. The receptors originated from a woman in her 30s in good health and CMV-seronegative.

The CDR3, as DNA: TGCGCCAGCGCCAAGTTACAGGGTGAGGGGGAGACCCAGTACTTC. It specifies CASAKLQGEGETQYF. The chain couples TRBV4-1 to TRBJ2-5; possible D gene TRBD1, 6 bases. In germline, CDR1 is MGHRA, CDR2 YSYEKL. The V end lost 8 bases, the J end lost 5 bases, and 21 bases lay between the germline ends. The CDR3 runs to 15 residues.

V is TRBV19 and J is TRBJ2-1; 11 bases fit TRBD2. The V gene end was trimmed by 0 bases and the J gene end by 3 bases; junction bases not matched to a gene: 13. Germline V CDR1 and CDR2: LNHDA, SQIVND (reference sequence). The CDR3 is 20 residues long. In DNA, the CDR3 is TGTGCCAGTAGTATAGATTGGACTAGCGGGTCCCGCCACCGCTACAATGAGCAGTTCTTC. It translates to CASSIDWTSGSRHRYNEQFF.

The CDR3, as DNA: TGTGCCAGCAGCAGACTAGCGGGGGTATACAATGAGCAGTTCTTC. Protein product: CASSRLAGVYNEQFF. V is TRBV6-1 and J is TRBJ2-1, with TRBD2 matching over 12 bases. The CDR3 consists of 15 residues. Unmatched junction bases numbered 4, after V lost 6 bases and J lost 4 bases. Germline V gene lookup returns CDR1 MNHNS and CDR2 SASEGT.

This clone was observed a single time. The chain carries TRBV19 and TRBJ1-5; possible D gene TRBD1, 6 bases. The CDR3 length is 13 residues. Between the trimmed V and J ends, which lost 7 bases and 4 bases, there was a span of 11 bases. Germline V CDR1 and CDR2: LNHDA, SQIVND (reference sequence). The CDR3 coding sequence is TGTGCCAGTAACCGGGACAAAAATCAGCCCCAGCATTTT. Its protein is CASNRDKNQPQHF.

This clone has only a few counts. The chain recombines TRBV7-6 with TRBJ1-1; D perhaps matches TRBD1 (6 bases). The CDR3 length is 13 residues. V shed 5 bases and J shed 6 bases, with 13 bases lying between them. Per the germline V gene, CDR1 is SGHVS and CDR2 is FNYEAQ. CDR3 protein: CASSQTRTAEAFF. The CDR3 DNA is TGTGCCAGCAGCCAGACCCGGACAGCTGAAGCTTTCTTT.

The chain is built from TRBV2 and TRBJ1-2, with D maybe TRBD1 (6 bases). The length of the CDR3 is 13 residues. Trimming took off 7 bases at V and 14 bases at J, with 23 bases between the two ends. The V gene's germline CDR1 is SNHLY and CDR2 FYNNEI. The chain's CDR3 is CASNTGGLRDETF. CDR3 bases: TGTGCCAGCAATACGGGGGGCCTCCGGGACGAAACCTTC. The full variable domain, completed using reference TRBV2 and TRBJ1-2, is EPEVTQTPSHQVTQMGQEVILRCVPISNHLYFYWYRQILGQKVEFLVSFYNNEISEKSEIFDDQFSVERPDGSNFTLKIRSTKLEDSAMYFCASNTGGLRDETFGSGTRLTVV.